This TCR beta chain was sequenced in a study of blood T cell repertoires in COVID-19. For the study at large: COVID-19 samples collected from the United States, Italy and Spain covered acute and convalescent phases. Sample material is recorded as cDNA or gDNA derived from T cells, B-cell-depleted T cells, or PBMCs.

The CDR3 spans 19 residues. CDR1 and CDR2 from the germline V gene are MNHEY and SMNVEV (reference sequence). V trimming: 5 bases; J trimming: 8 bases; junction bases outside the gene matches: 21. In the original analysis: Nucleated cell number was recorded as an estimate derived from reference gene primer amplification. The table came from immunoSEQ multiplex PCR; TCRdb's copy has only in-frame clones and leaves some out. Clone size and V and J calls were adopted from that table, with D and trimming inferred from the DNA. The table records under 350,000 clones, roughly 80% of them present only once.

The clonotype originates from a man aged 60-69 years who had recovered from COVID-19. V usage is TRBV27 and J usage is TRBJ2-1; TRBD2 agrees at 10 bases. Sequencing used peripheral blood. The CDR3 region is CASSRQTGTSDPRGDEQFF. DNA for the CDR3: TGTGCCAGCAGTCGCCAAACCGGGACTAGCGACCCTCGCGGGGATGAGCAGTTCTTC.